This TCR beta chain was sequenced in a study of PD-1 blockade in classical Hodgkin lymphoma. The table lists this clone with a few counts. No antigen is known for it. CDR3 length: 16 amino acids. Germline V gives CDR1 SGDLS, CDR2 YYNGEE. V lost 3 bases and J 4 bases, leaving 17 bases between the germline ends. Study-level points and caveats: Baseline diversity resembling that of newly diagnosed patients was seen in complete responders. Only CD4+ TCR diversity, not CD8+, had risen significantly by C4D1. Patients excluded were those beginning nivolumab under 1 year after ASCT.

Sequenced by immunoSEQ multiplex PCR; TCRdb stores in-frame clones only, minus some. The data show 15,000 to 20,000 clones, 60% to 80% seen once. Indicated time point: cycle 4 day 1 (C4D1), after 5 to 7 weeks of nivolumab. With no exception, relapse followed autologous stem cell transplantation in all patients, and brentuximab vedotin exposure varied. Thawed PBMCs yielded CD4+ T cells through magnetic negative selection. Source: CD4+ T cells from blood, taken before the fourth cycle of nivolumab. This clonotype originated in a human donor with classical Hodgkin lymphoma. The chain links TRBV9 to TRBJ1-3, with D possibly matching TRBD1 (5 bases). CDR3 region: CASSGGATTPGNTIYF. The CDR3 nucleotides are TGTGCCAGCAGCGGCGGGGCTACCACCCCCGGAAACACCATATATTTT.